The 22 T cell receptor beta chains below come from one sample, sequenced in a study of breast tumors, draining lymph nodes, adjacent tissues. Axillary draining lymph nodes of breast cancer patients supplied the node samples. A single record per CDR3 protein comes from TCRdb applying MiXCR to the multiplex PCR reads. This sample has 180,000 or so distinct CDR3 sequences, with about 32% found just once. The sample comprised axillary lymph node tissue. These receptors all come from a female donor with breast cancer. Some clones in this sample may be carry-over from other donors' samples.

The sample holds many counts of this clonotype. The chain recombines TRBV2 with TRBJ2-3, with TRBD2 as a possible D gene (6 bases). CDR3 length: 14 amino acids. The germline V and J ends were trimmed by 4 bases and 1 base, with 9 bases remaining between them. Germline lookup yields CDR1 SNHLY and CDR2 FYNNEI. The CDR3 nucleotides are TGTGCCAGCAGTGGACTAGATGGCACAGATACGCAGTATTTT. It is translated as CASSGLDGTDTQYF.

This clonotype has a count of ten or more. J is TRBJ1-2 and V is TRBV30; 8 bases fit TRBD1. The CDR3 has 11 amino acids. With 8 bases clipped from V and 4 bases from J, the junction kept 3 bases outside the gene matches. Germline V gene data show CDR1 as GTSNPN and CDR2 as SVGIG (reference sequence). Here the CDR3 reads CAGQGPYGYTF. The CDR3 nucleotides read TGTGCCGGACAGGGACCCTATGGCTACACCTTC.

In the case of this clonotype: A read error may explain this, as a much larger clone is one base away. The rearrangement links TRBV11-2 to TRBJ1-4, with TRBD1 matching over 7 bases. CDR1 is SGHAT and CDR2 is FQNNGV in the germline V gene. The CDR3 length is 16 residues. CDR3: CASSSRTGLNTGELSF. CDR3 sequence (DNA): TGTGCCAGCAGCTCTAGGACAGGCTTGAACACCGGGGAGCTGTCTTTT. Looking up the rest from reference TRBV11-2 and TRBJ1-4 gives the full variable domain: EAGVAQSPRYKIIEKRQSVAFWCNPISGHATLYWYQQILGQGPKLLIQFQNNGVVDDSQLPKDRFSAERLKGVDSTLKIQPAKLEDSAVYLCASSSRTGLNTGELSFGSGTQLSVL.

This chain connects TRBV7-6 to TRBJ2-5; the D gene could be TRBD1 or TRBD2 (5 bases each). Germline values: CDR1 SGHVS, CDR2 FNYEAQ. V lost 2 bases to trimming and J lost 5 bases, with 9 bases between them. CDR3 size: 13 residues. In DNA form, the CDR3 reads TGTGCCAGCAGCTTATATGAGGGGGAGACCCAGTACTTC. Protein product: CASSLYEGETQYF.

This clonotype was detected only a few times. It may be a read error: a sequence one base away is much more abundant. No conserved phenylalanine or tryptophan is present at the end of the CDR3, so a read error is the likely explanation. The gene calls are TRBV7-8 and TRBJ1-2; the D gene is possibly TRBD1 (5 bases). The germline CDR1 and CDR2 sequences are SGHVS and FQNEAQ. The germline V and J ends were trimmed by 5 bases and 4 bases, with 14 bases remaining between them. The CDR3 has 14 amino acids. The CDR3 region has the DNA TGTGCCAGCAGCCTCGGGGGGACTTCCTATGGCTACACCCTC. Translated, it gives CASSLGGTSYGYTL.

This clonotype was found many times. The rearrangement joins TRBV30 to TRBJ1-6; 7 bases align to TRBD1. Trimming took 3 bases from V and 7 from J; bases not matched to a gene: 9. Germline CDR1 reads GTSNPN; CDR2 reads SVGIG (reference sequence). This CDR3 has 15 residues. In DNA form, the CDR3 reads TGTGCCTGGAGGGCTAAGACAGGGATGAATTCACCCCTCCACTTT. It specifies CAWRAKTGMNSPLHF.

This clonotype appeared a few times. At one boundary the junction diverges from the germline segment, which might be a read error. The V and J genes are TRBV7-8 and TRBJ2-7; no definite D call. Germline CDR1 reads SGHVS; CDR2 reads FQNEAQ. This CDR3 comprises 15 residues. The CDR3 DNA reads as TGTGCCAGCAGCTCCCTCGAAACAGAGTCCTACGAGCAGCACTTC. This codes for CASSSLETESYEQHF.

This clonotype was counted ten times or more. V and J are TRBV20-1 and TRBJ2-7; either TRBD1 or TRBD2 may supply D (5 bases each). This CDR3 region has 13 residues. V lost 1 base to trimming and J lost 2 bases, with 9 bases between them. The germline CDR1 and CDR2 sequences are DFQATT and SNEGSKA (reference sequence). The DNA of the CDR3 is TGCAGTGCTAGAGGGGGACGGGCCTACGAGCAGTACTTC. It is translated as CSARGGRAYEQYF.

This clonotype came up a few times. The CDR3 here is CASSLGGQAYYEQYF. CDR3 bases: TGTGCCAGCAGCTTAGGTGGACAGGCTTACTACGAGCAGTACTTC. The chain carries TRBV11-3 and TRBJ2-7; 7 bases match TRBD1. Trimming at V came to 1 base and at J to 3 bases, leaving 6 bases not matched to a gene. This CDR3 is 15 amino acids long. The germline gives CDR1 SGHNT, CDR2 YENEEA.

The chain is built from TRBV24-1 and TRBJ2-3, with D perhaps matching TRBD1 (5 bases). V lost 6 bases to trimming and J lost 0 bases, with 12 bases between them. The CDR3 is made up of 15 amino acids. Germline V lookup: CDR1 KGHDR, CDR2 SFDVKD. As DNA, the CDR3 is TGTGCCACCAGTCCGCAGGGTCGGAGCACAGATACGCAGTATTTT. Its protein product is CATSPQGRSTDTQYF.

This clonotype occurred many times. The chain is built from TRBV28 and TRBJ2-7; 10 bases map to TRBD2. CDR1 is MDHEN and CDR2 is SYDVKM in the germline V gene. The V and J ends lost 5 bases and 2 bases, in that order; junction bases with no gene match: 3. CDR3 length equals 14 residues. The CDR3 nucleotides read TGTGCCAGCAGTAGGACTAGCGGCCCCTACGAGCAGTACTTC. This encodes CASSRTSGPYEQYF.

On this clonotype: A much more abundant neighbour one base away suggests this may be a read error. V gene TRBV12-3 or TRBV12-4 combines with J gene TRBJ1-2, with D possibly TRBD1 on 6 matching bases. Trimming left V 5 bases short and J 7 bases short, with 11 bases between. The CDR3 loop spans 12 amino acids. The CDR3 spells CASSIRGSGYTF. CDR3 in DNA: TGTGCCAGCAGTATCAGGGGAAGTGGCTACACCTTC.

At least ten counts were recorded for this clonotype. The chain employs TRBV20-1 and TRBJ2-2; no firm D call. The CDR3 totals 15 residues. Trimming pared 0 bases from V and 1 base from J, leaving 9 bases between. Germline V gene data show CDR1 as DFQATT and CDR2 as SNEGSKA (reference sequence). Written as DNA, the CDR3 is TGCAGTGCTAGAGATGGTGGGGTGAACACCGGGGAGCTGTTTTTT. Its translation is CSARDGGVNTGELFF.

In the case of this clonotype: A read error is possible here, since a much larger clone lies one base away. CDR3 DNA: TGTGCCAGCAGCCAGACAGGGGTCTATGGCTGCACCTTC. It yields the protein CASSQTGVYGCTF. The chain joins TRBV3-1 to TRBJ1-2, with TRBD1 identical over 8 bases. Germline-derived CDR1 and CDR2 are LGHDT and YNNKEL (reference sequence). The CDR3 length is 13 residues.

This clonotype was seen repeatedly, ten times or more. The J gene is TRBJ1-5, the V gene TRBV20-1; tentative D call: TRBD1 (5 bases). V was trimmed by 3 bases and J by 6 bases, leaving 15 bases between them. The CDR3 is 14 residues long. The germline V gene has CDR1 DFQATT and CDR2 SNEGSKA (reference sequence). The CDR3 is CSASLGHLGQPQHF. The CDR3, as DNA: TGCAGTGCTAGCCTGGGGCATTTGGGTCAGCCCCAGCATTTT.

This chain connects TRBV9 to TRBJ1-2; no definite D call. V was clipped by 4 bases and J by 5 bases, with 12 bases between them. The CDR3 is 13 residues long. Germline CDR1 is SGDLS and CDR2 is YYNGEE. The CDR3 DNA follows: TGTGCCAGCAGCAATAGCGGGAGTTATGGCTACACCTTC. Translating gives CASSNSGSYGYTF.

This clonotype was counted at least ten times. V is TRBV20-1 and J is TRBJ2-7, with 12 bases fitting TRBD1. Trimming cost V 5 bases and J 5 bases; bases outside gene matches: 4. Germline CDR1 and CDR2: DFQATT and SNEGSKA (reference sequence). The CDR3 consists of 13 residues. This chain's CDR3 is CSASRDRGHEQYF. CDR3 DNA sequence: TGCAGTGCTTCCCGGGACAGGGGGCACGAGCAGTACTTC.

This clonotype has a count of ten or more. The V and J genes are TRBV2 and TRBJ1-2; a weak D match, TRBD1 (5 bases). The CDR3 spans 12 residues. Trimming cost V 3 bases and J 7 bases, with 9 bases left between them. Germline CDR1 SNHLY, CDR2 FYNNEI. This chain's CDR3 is CASSERGSGYTF. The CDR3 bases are TGTGCCAGCAGTGAGAGGGGCTCTGGCTACACCTTC.

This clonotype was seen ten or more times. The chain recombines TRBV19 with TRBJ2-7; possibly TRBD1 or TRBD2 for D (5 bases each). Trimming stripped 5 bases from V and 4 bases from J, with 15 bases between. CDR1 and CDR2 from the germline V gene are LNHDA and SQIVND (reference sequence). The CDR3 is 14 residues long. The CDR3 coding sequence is TGTGCCAGTAGTGGGACGGGATCCGGGTACGAGCAGTACTTC. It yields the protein CASSGTGSGYEQYF.

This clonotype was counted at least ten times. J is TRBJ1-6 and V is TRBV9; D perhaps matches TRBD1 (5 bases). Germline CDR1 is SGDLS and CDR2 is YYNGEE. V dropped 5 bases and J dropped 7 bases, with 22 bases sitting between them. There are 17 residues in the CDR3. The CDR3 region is CASSAQGSSVRNSPLHF. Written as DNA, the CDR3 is TGTGCCAGCAGTGCGCAGGGTTCCTCTGTGAGGAATTCACCCCTCCACTTT.

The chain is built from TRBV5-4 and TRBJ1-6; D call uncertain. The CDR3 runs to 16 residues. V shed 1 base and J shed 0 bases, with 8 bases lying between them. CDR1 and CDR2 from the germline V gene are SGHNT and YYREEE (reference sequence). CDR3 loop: CASSLSLSSYNSPLHF. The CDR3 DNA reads TGTGCCAGCAGCTTGTCGCTTAGCTCCTATAATTCACCCCTCCACTTT.

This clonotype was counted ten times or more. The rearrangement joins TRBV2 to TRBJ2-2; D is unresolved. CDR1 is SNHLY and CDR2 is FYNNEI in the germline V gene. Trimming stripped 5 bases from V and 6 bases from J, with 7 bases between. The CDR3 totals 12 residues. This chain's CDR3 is CASSSVAGELFF. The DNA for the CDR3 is TGTGCCAGCAGTTCAGTGGCCGGGGAGCTGTTTTTT. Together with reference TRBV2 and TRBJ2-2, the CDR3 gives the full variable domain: EPEVTQTPSHQVTQMGQEVILRCVPISNHLYFYWYRQILGQKVEFLVSFYNNEISEKSEIFDDQFSVERPDGSNFTLKIRSTKLEDSAMYFCASSSVAGELFFGEGSRLTVL.